One T cell receptor (beta chain) is described in this entry. Sequencing used immunoSEQ multiplex PCR; TCRdb keeps in-frame clones, though not all of them. The top ten hold more than 7.5% of the sample, which has 490,000 or so clones, approximately 91% seen once. This entry is derived from a study of blood T cell repertoires in COVID-19. Turning to the study itself: The United States, Italy and Spain were the sources of the acute and convalescent COVID-19 samples. Nucleic acid was either cDNA or gDNA, and it came from T cells, B-cell-depleted T cells, or PBMCs.

Individuals drawn from around 25 US areas were about 18 to 95 years old. Germline CDR1 is MNHEY and CDR2 is SVGAGI. The CDR3 sequence is 15 residues long. Losses at the gene ends were 2 bases for V and 0 bases for J; bases not matched to a gene: 2. The sample consisted of PBMCs or T cells enriched from blood (not recorded which). This sequence joins TRBV6-5 and TRBJ2-7; 9 nucleotides agree with TRBD2. This receptor was identified in a woman aged 55-69 years who had recovered from COVID-19. DNA of the CDR3: TGTGCCAGCAGTTACGCGGGAGGGGGCTCCTACGAGCAGTACTTC. It translates to CASSYAGGGSYEQYF.